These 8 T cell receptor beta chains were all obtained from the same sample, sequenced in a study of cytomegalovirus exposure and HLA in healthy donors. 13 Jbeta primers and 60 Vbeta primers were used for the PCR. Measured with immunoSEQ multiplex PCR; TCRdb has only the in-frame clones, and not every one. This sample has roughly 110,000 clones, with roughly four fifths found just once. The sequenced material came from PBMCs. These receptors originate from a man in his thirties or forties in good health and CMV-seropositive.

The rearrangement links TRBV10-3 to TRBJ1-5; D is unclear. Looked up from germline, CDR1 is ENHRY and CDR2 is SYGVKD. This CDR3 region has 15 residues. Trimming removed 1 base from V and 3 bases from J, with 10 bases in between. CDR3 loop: CAISEFVADNQPQHF. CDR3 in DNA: TGTGCCATCAGTGAGTTCGTGGCAGACAATCAGCCCCAGCATTTT.

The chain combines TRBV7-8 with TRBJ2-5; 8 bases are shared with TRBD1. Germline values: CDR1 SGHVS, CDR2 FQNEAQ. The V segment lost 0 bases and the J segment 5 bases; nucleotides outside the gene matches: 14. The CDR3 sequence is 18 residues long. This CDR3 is CASSLAGHPGGMRETQYF. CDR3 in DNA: TGTGCCAGCAGCTTAGCGGGTCACCCAGGGGGCATGAGGGAGACCCAGTACTTC.

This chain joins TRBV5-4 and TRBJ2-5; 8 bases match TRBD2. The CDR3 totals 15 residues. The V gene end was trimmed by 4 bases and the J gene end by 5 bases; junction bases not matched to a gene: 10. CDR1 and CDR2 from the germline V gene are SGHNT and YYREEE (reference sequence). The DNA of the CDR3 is TGTGCCAGCAGCAGCGGGAGACGGGATTGGGAGACCCAGTACTTC. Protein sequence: CASSSGRRDWETQYF.

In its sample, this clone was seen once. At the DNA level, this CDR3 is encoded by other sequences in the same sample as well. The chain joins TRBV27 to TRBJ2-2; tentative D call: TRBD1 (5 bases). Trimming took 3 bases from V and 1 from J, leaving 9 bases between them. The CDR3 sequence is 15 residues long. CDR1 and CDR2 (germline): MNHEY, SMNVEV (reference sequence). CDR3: CASSFGQGNTGELFF. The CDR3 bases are TGTGCCAGCAGTTTTGGCCAGGGGAACACCGGGGAGCTGTTTTTT.

CDR3 sequence reads: CASSPNPGVGTGELFF. In DNA form, the CDR3 reads TGTGCCAGCAGCCCAAATCCAGGGGTTGGCACCGGGGAGCTGTTTTTT. The chain has TRBV5-4 and TRBJ2-2; a weak D match, TRBD1 (6 bases). This CDR3 contains 16 residues. The germline V and J ends were trimmed by 4 bases and 4 bases, with 17 bases remaining between them. Germline loops: CDR1 SGHNT, CDR2 YYREEE (reference sequence).

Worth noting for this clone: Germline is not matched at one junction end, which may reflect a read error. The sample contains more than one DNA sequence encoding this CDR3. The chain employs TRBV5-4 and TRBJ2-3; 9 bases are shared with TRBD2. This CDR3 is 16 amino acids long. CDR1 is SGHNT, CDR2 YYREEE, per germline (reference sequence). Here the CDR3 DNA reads TGCGCCAGCAGCTTGTTGGCGGGGGGGCGAACAGATACGCAGTATTTT. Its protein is CASSLLAGGRTDTQYF. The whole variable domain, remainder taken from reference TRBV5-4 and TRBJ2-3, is ETGVTQSPTHLIKTRGQQVTLRCSSQSGHNTVSWYQQALGQGPQFIFQYYREEENGRGNFPPRFSGLQFPNYSSELNVNALELDDSALYLCASSLLAGGRTDTQYFGPGTRLTVL.

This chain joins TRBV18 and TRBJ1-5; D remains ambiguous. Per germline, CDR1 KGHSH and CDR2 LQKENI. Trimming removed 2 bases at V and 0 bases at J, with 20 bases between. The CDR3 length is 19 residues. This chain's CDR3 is CASSPKQLTRPYSNQPQHF. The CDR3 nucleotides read TGTGCCAGCTCACCAAAACAGCTAACCCGGCCTTATAGCAATCAGCCCCAGCATTTT.

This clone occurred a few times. CDR3 sequence: CASSAGGSGLAGGYEQYF. In DNA form, the CDR3 reads TGTGCCAGCAGCGCGGGAGGGTCTGGACTAGCGGGGGGCTACGAGCAGTACTTC. The rearrangement joins TRBV7-9 to TRBJ2-7, with 14 bases identical to TRBD2. The germline V gene has CDR1 SEHNR and CDR2 FQNEAQ (reference sequence). The ends lost 5 bases at V and 3 bases at J; junction bases unmatched: 12. The CDR3 is 18 amino acids.